The 2 T cell receptor beta chains listed next were all sequenced from one sample in a study of blood T cell repertoires in COVID-19. TCRdb keeps only in-frame clones here, not all; method: immunoSEQ multiplex PCR. The sample holds more than 85,000 clones; 91% are singletons and the top ten take about 1%. The sequencing input was peripheral blood. Receptors were obtained from a man aged 55 to 69 with acute or convalescent COVID-19.

A single count supports this clone. The V gene is TRBV9, the J gene TRBJ2-1, with D possibly being TRBD2 (5 bases). V was cut by 0 bases and J by 4 bases, with 11 bases left in between. CDR3 size: 15 residues. Germline V gene data show CDR1 as SGDLS and CDR2 as YYNGEE. In nucleotides, the CDR3 is TGTGCCAGCAGCGTAGGAAGCGGAGCGTACAATGAGCAGTTCTTC. Its protein is CASSVGSGAYNEQFF.

This sequence joins TRBV11-2 and TRBJ1-1, with D possibly matching TRBD1 (5 bases). V dropped 3 bases and J dropped 2 bases, with 7 bases sitting between them. CDR1 is SGHAT, CDR2 FQNNGV, per germline. The CDR3 loop spans 13 amino acids. This CDR3 reads CASSFGHNTEAFF. The CDR3 bases are TGTGCCAGCAGCTTTGGACATAACACTGAAGCTTTCTTT.